Listed here are 17 T cell receptor beta chains from one sample, sequenced in a study of T cell repertoires in aging, cancer and after chemotherapy. Amplification of TCR beta used genomic DNA extracted from peripheral blood. Rearranged V-D-J TRB sequences were amplified with a mixed TRB-A/B primer pool. Each CDR3 protein gets one entry after TCRdb re-called the multiplex PCR reads with MiXCR. The sample records about 13,000 distinct CDR3 sequences, approximately 24% being singletons. Sequences were obtained from blood. These receptors were taken from a human donor in good health.

CDR3 nucleotide sequence: TGCGCCAGCAGCACGCGGACAGGGAAGGCTAATTCACCCCTCCACTTT. It specifies CASSTRTGKANSPLHF. The chain combines TRBV4-1 with TRBJ1-6, with 8 positions matching TRBD1. Germline CDR1 and CDR2: MGHRA and YSYEKL. J lost 6 bases, V lost 5 bases, and 9 bases had no gene match. The CDR3 sequence is 16 residues long.

This clonotype was counted only a few times. The rearrangement uses TRBV27 and TRBJ1-1, with TRBD1 identical over 8 bases. This CDR3 region has 15 residues. Germline assignment: CDR1 MNHEY and CDR2 SMNVEV (reference sequence). Trimming cost V 5 bases and J 2 bases; bases outside gene matches: 7. CDR3 nucleotide sequence: TGTGCCAGCAGTATTCGGGACAGGCGAAACACTGAAGCTTTCTTT. As protein: CASSIRDRRNTEAFF.

The J gene is TRBJ2-7, the V gene TRBV6-5; TRBD1 matches at 9 bases. V lost 5 bases, J lost 9 bases, and 8 bases stayed unmatched. Germline values: CDR1 MNHEY, CDR2 SVGAGI. CDR3 size: 13 residues. The CDR3: CASSEGQGRRQYV. CDR3 coding DNA: TGTGCCAGCAGTGAGGGACAGGGACGGCGGCAGTACGTC.

The V call is TRBV6-6, the J call TRBJ2-1; TRBD2 agrees at 8 bases. The CDR3 sequence is 17 residues long. V lost 6 bases and J lost 5; bases outside the gene matches: 15. CDR1 and CDR2 (germline): MNHNY, SVGAGI (reference sequence). The CDR3 DNA reads as TGTGCCAGCAGCCAAGAAAGGAGCGGGGGCCTTCACAATGAGCAGTTCTTC. Translation gives CASSQERSGGLHNEQFF.

Points on this clonotype: The CDR3 does not end in the conserved phenylalanine or tryptophan, so this is likely a read error. The CDR3 DNA sequence: TGTGCCAGCAGCCGTAGGGTGTATGAAAACACCATATATTTA. Translation gives CASSRRVYENTIYL. This chain links TRBV7-2 with TRBJ1-3; no firm D call. The germline V gene encodes CDR1 SGHTA and CDR2 FQGNSA. The V end was cut by 5 bases, the J end by 6 bases, with 14 bases between. CDR3 length: 14 amino acids.

The chain links TRBV20-1 to TRBJ2-2, with 11 bases fitting TRBD1. J lost 6 bases, V lost 0 bases, and 3 bases had no gene match. The CDR3 extends over 15 amino acids. Germline values: CDR1 DFQATT, CDR2 SNEGSKA (reference sequence). The CDR3 region is CSARETGQGAGELFF. The CDR3 DNA sequence: TGCAGTGCTAGAGAAACGGGACAGGGGGCCGGGGAGCTGTTTTTT.

The chain links TRBV6-5 to TRBJ1-5, with D perhaps matching TRBD1 (6 bases). Per the germline V gene, CDR1 is MNHEY and CDR2 is SVGAGI. This CDR3 has 13 residues. Trimming cost V 6 bases and J 7 bases, with 13 bases left between them. CDR3 DNA sequence: TGTGCCAGCAGAACGCAGGGGACCCAGCCCCAGCATTTT. Amino acids: CASRTQGTQPQHF.

This clonotype came up a few times. The chain has TRBV11-2 and TRBJ2-3; maybe TRBD2 (6 bases). The CDR3 consists of 13 residues. The V end was cut by 7 bases, the J end by 6 bases, with 14 bases between. Germline values: CDR1 SGHAT, CDR2 FQNNGV. The DNA of the CDR3 is TGTGCCAGCAAGGCGGGGTCCACTGATACGCAGTATTTT. This encodes CASKAGSTDTQYF.

Notes on this clonotype: The junction shows a germline mismatch at one end, possibly a read error. The J gene is TRBJ2-2, the V gene TRBV6-5; D remains unclear. The CDR3 is 13 residues long. Germline V gene data show CDR1 as MNHEY and CDR2 as SVGAGI. The CDR3 DNA sequence: TGTGCCATCAGTGAAAAGGGTCCCGGGGAGCTGTTTTTT. It yields the protein CAISEKGPGELFF.

The CDR3 loop is CASSPISGTSTDTQYF. CDR3 DNA sequence: TGTGCCAGCTCACCAATCAGCGGGACGAGCACAGATACGCAGTATTTT. J is TRBJ2-3 and V is TRBV18, with TRBD2 identical over 7 bases. The trim removed 2 bases at V and 0 bases at J, leaving 5 bases unmatched. Looked up from germline, CDR1 is KGHSH and CDR2 is LQKENI. CDR3 length: 16 residues.

A word on this clonotype: Germline is not matched at one junction end, which may reflect a read error. The rearrangement links TRBV5-6 to TRBJ2-1; D is possibly TRBD1 or TRBD2 (5 bases each). The CDR3 runs to 14 residues. The germline V gene has CDR1 SGHDT and CDR2 YYEEEE. CDR3 DNA: TGTGCCAGTAGTCGGGACCAGGCATCCAATAAGCAGTTCTTC. Translating it yields CASSRDQASNKQFF.

In its sample, this clonotype ranks as medium-sized. The chain carries TRBV7-2 and TRBJ2-7, with D perhaps being TRBD1 or TRBD2 (5 bases each). The germline CDR1 and CDR2 sequences are SGHTA and FQGNSA. The CDR3 is 13 residues long. The ends were cut back, 5 bases at V and 2 bases at J, with 10 bases in the middle. The CDR3 loop is CASSRDPTYEQYV. CDR3 DNA: TGTGCCAGCAGCCGGGACCCGACCTACGAGCAGTACGTC.

By its share, this clonotype is medium-sized. This chain joins TRBV20-1 and TRBJ1-2; D is possibly TRBD1 (5 bases). The ends were cut back, 2 bases at V and 5 bases at J, with 9 bases in the middle. This CDR3 is 12 amino acids long. The germline V gene encodes CDR1 DFQATT and CDR2 SNEGSKA (reference sequence). CDR3 bases: TGCAGTGCTAGAAGGGGTGGGTATGGCTACACCTTC. Translated: CSARRGGYGYTF.

This clonotype is categorized as medium-sized. This chain links TRBV20-1 with TRBJ2-7, with a possible D match to TRBD2 (5 bases). Germline V gene data show CDR1 as DFQATT and CDR2 as SNEGSKA (reference sequence). The CDR3 has 12 amino acids. V shed 6 bases and J shed 2 bases, with 11 bases lying between them. For the CDR3, the DNA is TGCAGTGCCAACACCGGGGCCTACGAGCAGTACGTC. Translated: CSANTGAYEQYV.

This clonotype was observed a few times. The rearrangement uses TRBV25-1 and TRBJ1-4; perhaps TRBD1 as D (5 bases). The germline gives CDR1 MGHDK, CDR2 SYGVNS. The CDR3 consists of 19 residues. Trimming removed 2 bases at V and 0 bases at J, with 19 bases between. The CDR3 sequence is CASSEEQERPPTTNEKLFF. For the CDR3, the DNA is TGTGCCAGCAGTGAAGAACAGGAAAGACCCCCCACAACTAATGAAAAACTGTTTTTT. Combining the CDR3 with reference TRBV25-1 and TRBJ1-4 gives the whole variable domain EADIYQTPRYLVIGTGKKITLECSQTMGHDKMYWYQQDPGMELHLIHYSYGVNSTEKGDLSSESTVSRIRTEHFPLTLESARPSHTSQYLCASSEEQERPPTTNEKLFFGSGTQLSVL.

V usage is TRBV7-3 and J usage is TRBJ2-1; D is tentatively TRBD1 or TRBD2 (5 bases each). The V gene lost 4 bases and the J gene lost 5 bases, with 15 bases spanning the gap. This CDR3 comprises 15 residues. CDR1 is SGHTA and CDR2 is FQGTGA in the germline V gene. CDR3 coding DNA: TGTGCCAGCAGCTCCCCGGACCGGGGCAACAATGAGCAGTTCTTC. Translating gives CASSSPDRGNNEQFF. Variable domain in full (rest from reference TRBV7-3 and TRBJ2-1): GAGVSQTPSNKVTEKGKYVELRCDPISGHTALYWYRQSLGQGPEFLIYFQGTGAADDSGLPNDRFFAVRPEGSVSTLKIQRTERGDSAVYLCASSSPDRGNNEQFFGPGTRLTVL.

Judged by abundance, this clonotype is medium-sized. The chain uses TRBV29-1 and TRBJ2-7, with 8 bases aligning to TRBD2. Germline loops: CDR1 SQVTM, CDR2 ANQGSEA. The V segment lost 4 bases and the J segment 6 bases; nucleotides outside the gene matches: 5. This CDR3 has 12 amino acids. CDR3 nucleotides: TGCAGCGTTGGGCTGCGGGGGGCCGAGCAGTACTTC. Translation: CSVGLRGAEQYF.